The T cell receptor (beta chain) under discussion was sequenced for a study of post-analysis software for immune sequencing data. As for the study in general: Relapsing-remitting, secondary progressive and progressive-relapsing forms made up the multiple sclerosis disease courses. Findings and caveats of the study: People with multiple sclerosis had a significantly lower normalized Chao1 diversity than controls did. Comparison of patients with controls showed five TRBV segments more frequent in patients, TRBV5-6, TRBV5-1 and TRBV20-1 among them.

cDNA libraries of TCR beta carried unique molecular identifiers. One entry per CDR3 protein results from TCRdb running MiXCR on the PCR reads. The data contain about 770,000 distinct CDR3 sequences, around 46% of them singletons. This clonotype was observed a handful of times. Antigen unknown. From germline, CDR1 is SGHAT and CDR2 FQNNGV. Trimming stripped 4 bases from V and 3 bases from J, with 22 bases between. CDR3 length: 17 residues. The sequencing input was blood. The chain employs TRBV11-2 and TRBJ2-7; tentatively, D is TRBD1 or TRBD2 (5 bases each). The source of this sequence is a girl aged 5 to 17 with multiple sclerosis. CDR3 loop: CASSSTPGGMGVYEQYF. In DNA, the CDR3 is TGTGCCAGCAGCTCCACTCCTGGGGGTATGGGGGTCTACGAGCAGTACTTC.